Below, 29 T cell receptor beta chains from the same sample are listed, as sequenced in a study of T-cell memory formation after mild COVID-19. One entry per CDR3 protein results from TCRdb running MiXCR on the 5' RACE reads. The data contain about 360,000 distinct CDR3 sequences, 13% to 15% of them seen just once; the ten biggest clones take up roughly a fifth. The sequenced sample consisted of PBMCs or a T cell subset sorted from them (not recorded which). These receptors all come from a man between 18 and 29 years old who had mild COVID-19 (a few samples of this study predate the infection). Cell type and time point are not known.

The CDR3: CASSPEGAGANVLTF. The DNA for the CDR3 is TGCGCCAGCAGCCCGGAGGGTGCTGGGGCCAACGTCCTGACTTTC. The gene calls are TRBV5-1 and TRBJ2-6; maybe TRBD2 (6 bases). V was cut by 4 bases and J by 2 bases, with 10 bases left in between. Germline CDR1 reads SGHRS; CDR2 reads YFSETQ. The CDR3 is 15 amino acids.

This clonotype was seen only a few times. This chain joins TRBV7-2 and TRBJ2-7, with 11 bases lining up with TRBD1. Trimming took 5 bases from V and 3 from J; bases not matched to a gene: 6. This CDR3 comprises 15 residues. Germline lookup yields CDR1 SGHTA and CDR2 FQGNSA. CDR3 in DNA: TGTGCCAGCAGCCCGACCGGGACAGGGGGCTACGAGCAGTACTTC. This gives the protein CASSPTGTGGYEQYF.

In its sample, this clonotype was seen a few times. CDR3 nucleotides: TGCGCCAGCAGCTCGGAATCCCTCTACGAGCAGTACTTC. Translating gives CASSSESLYEQYF. The J gene is TRBJ2-7, the V gene TRBV5-1, with D unresolved. V was clipped by 3 bases and J by 3 bases, with 10 bases between them. Germline CDR1 is SGHRS and CDR2 is YFSETQ. The CDR3 has 13 residues.

This clonotype was seen a handful of times. The V gene is TRBV6-5, the J gene TRBJ1-1; D might be TRBD1 (6 bases). The germline V gene encodes CDR1 MNHEY and CDR2 SVGAGI. The V and J ends lost 0 bases and 3 bases respectively, with 8 bases between them. The CDR3 extends over 14 amino acids. Written as DNA, the CDR3 is TGTGCCAGCAGTTACTCACAGGGCCACACTGAAGCTTTCTTT. It specifies CASSYSQGHTEAFF.

This clonotype was counted between two and nine times. The chain has TRBV7-8 and TRBJ2-1; 9 bases map to TRBD2. Germline-derived CDR1 and CDR2 are SGHVS and FQNEAQ. The J segment lost 0 bases and the V segment lost 3 bases, leaving 6 bases of the junction unmatched. CDR3 size: 17 residues. The CDR3 sequence is CASSLLQRGDSYNEQFF. Here the CDR3 DNA reads TGTGCCAGCAGCTTGCTCCAGCGGGGGGACTCCTACAATGAGCAGTTCTTC.

This clonotype was observed at least ten times. The chain links TRBV7-6 to TRBJ2-4; D is unresolved. CDR1 and CDR2 (germline): SGHVS, FNYEAQ. V was trimmed by 2 bases and J by 6 bases, leaving 17 bases between them. The CDR3 extends over 16 amino acids. In DNA, the CDR3 is TGTGCCAGCAGCTTAACGCCGCCTCCAATGGGAAACATTCAGTACTTC. This codes for CASSLTPPPMGNIQYF.

This clonotype has a handful of counts. This sequence joins TRBV6-6 and TRBJ1-1; no reliable D call. Germline values: CDR1 MNHNY, CDR2 SVGAGI (reference sequence). This CDR3 region has 14 residues. Trimming took 0 bases from V and 3 from J, leaving 8 bases between them. This CDR3 is CASSYSIRYTEAFF. In nucleotides, the CDR3 is TGTGCCAGCAGTTACTCGATCCGGTACACTGAAGCTTTCTTT.

This clonotype has at least ten counts. This chain connects TRBV5-1 to TRBJ1-2; D gene uncertain. Germline lookup yields CDR1 SGHRS and CDR2 YFSETQ. Trimming pared 4 bases from V and 4 bases from J, leaving 14 bases between. This CDR3 contains 14 residues. The CDR3 protein is CASSLRTGPYGYTF. CDR3 DNA sequence: TGCGCCAGCAGCCTTAGGACGGGCCCCTATGGCTACACCTTC.

This chain joins TRBV4-1 and TRBJ1-1, with 12 bases lining up with TRBD1. The junction had 4 bases not matched to a gene; V was cut back by 4 bases and J by 4 bases. CDR3 length equals 15 residues. Per the germline V gene, CDR1 is MGHRA and CDR2 is YSYEKL. The CDR3 bases are TGCGCCAGCAGCCCCGGGACAGGGGGCGTCACTGAAGCTTTCTTT. Translating it yields CASSPGTGGVTEAFF.

This clonotype was found a few times. This chain connects TRBV7-9 to TRBJ1-2; tentatively, D is TRBD1 (5 bases). Germline lookup yields CDR1 SEHNR and CDR2 FQNEAQ (reference sequence). V lost 2 bases to trimming and J lost 11 bases, with 6 bases between them. This CDR3 spans 10 amino acids. The CDR3 loop reads CASSLQGYTF. The DNA for the CDR3 is TGTGCCAGCAGCTTACAGGGTTACACCTTC.

V and J are TRBV27 and TRBJ1-5; D unresolved. The germline CDR1 and CDR2 sequences are MNHEY and SMNVEV (reference sequence). With 7 bases removed from V and 2 bases from J, the gap between germline ends came to 15 bases. The CDR3 is 15 amino acids. CDR3 DNA sequence: TGTGCCAGCACCATGACCCCCGGAGGCAATCAGCCCCAGCATTTT. Translating gives CASTMTPGGNQPQHF.

This clonotype was recorded at least ten times. This chain joins TRBV7-9 and TRBJ2-3, with 8 bases that match TRBD2. Germline V CDR1 and CDR2: SEHNR, FQNEAQ (reference sequence). There are 15 residues in the CDR3. With 2 bases clipped from V and 3 bases from J, the junction kept 4 bases outside the gene matches. This CDR3 is CASSLFRGGTDTQYF. The CDR3 DNA is TGTGCCAGCAGCTTATTTCGCGGGGGGACAGATACGCAGTATTTT. The full variable domain, in which reference TRBV7-9 and TRBJ2-3 provide the parts outside the CDR3, is DTGVSQNPRHKITKRGQNVTFRCDPISEHNRLYWYRQTLGQGPEFLTYFQNEAQLEKSRLLSDRFSAERPKGSFSTLEIQRTEQGDSAMYLCASSLFRGGTDTQYFGPGTRLTVL.

This clonotype was counted a few times. V is TRBV25-1 and J is TRBJ2-7; 9 bases fit TRBD1. After removal of 8 bases from V and 5 bases from J, the junction contained 13 bases not matched to a gene. This CDR3 contains 15 residues. CDR1 is MGHDK, CDR2 SYGVNS, per germline. CDR3 DNA sequence: TGTGCCAGCTCCCCGGGGATCACAGGGGGCCACGAGCAGTACGTC. Translated, it gives CASSPGITGGHEQYV.

This clonotype was detected many times. Here the CDR3 DNA reads TGTGCCAGCTCACCACGAGGGCCTGAAGCTTTCTTT. It codes for CASSPRGPEAFF. The chain recombines TRBV18 with TRBJ1-1; D not resolved. The CDR3 has 12 residues. The V end lost 1 base, the J end lost 6 bases, and 6 bases lay between the germline ends. CDR1 KGHSH and CDR2 LQKENI come from the germline V gene.

The chain has TRBV19 and TRBJ2-3; possibly TRBD1 for D (6 bases). This CDR3 spans 16 amino acids. Germline V gene sequence: CDR1 LNHDA, CDR2 SQIVND (reference sequence). V dropped 0 bases and J dropped 4 bases, with 14 bases sitting between them. The CDR3 protein is CASSIDSAGEADTQYF. The DNA for the CDR3 is TGTGCCAGTAGTATAGATTCGGCAGGGGAAGCAGATACGCAGTATTTT.

This clonotype was counted a few times. V and J are TRBV6-2 or TRBV6-3 and TRBJ2-7; D is unclear. The CDR3 is 12 residues long. V was trimmed by 5 bases and J by 3 bases, leaving 8 bases between them. Germline V CDR1 and CDR2: MNHEY, SVGEGT. Written as DNA, the CDR3 is TGTGCCAGCAGTCCTAGATTCTACGAGCAGTACTTC. Its protein is CASSPRFYEQYF.

The chain couples TRBV9 to TRBJ1-2; weak D call: TRBD1 (5 bases). Germline loops: CDR1 SGDLS, CDR2 YYNGEE. This CDR3 region has 13 residues. V was pared by 5 bases and J by 6 bases, with 14 bases between. The DNA of the CDR3 is TGTGCCAGCAGAAACCCAGGGTGGGATGGCTACACCTTC. Protein sequence: CASRNPGWDGYTF.

V usage is TRBV20-1 and J usage is TRBJ2-1, with a tentative D call TRBD2 (6 bases). Germline V gene lookup returns CDR1 DFQATT and CDR2 SNEGSKA (reference sequence). V was clipped by 6 bases and J by 5 bases, with 11 bases between them. This CDR3 region has 12 residues. CDR3 region: CSAAGLDNEQFF. The DNA for the CDR3 is TGCAGTGCCGCGGGGCTGGACAATGAGCAGTTCTTC.

This clonotype came up a few times. V gene TRBV19 combines with J gene TRBJ1-1, with no clear D. The CDR3 is made up of 13 amino acids. The V and J ends lost 7 bases and 5 bases respectively, with 14 bases between them. Germline V gene sequence: CDR1 LNHDA, CDR2 SQIVND (reference sequence). The CDR3 loop reads CASTRGINTEAFF. As DNA, the CDR3 is TGTGCCAGTACTCGGGGAATTAATACTGAAGCTTTCTTT.

The table lists this clonotype with many counts. The genes are TRBV6-4 and TRBJ2-7, with D uncertain. V was trimmed by 2 bases and J by 2 bases, leaving 4 bases between them. Germline V gene sequence: CDR1 MRHNA, CDR2 SNTAGT. This CDR3 has 12 amino acids. CDR3 DNA: TGTGCCAGCAGTGACGGGACCTACGAGCAGTACGTC. The encoded protein is CASSDGTYEQYV.

The chain links TRBV29-1 to TRBJ2-3; D is unresolved. In germline, CDR1 is SQVTM, CDR2 ANQGSEA. CDR3 size: 9 residues. Trimming left V 3 bases short and J 8 bases short, with 3 bases between. CDR3 nucleotide sequence: TGCAGCGTTGACGGTACGCAGTATTTT. This gives the protein CSVDGTQYF.

The table lists this clonotype with a few counts. This chain uses TRBV19 with TRBJ1-2; D not resolved. The CDR3 consists of 14 residues. The V gene's germline CDR1 is LNHDA and CDR2 SQIVND (reference sequence). The ends were cut back, 6 bases at V and 3 bases at J, with 14 bases in the middle. CDR3 loop: CASRDAGRYYGYTF. CDR3 bases: TGTGCCAGTAGGGACGCCGGGCGTTACTATGGCTACACCTTC.

This clonotype appeared a few times. The CDR3: CASSVATGRDTIYF. CDR3 DNA: TGTGCCAGCAGCGTAGCTACAGGGAGAGACACCATATATTTT. The rearrangement joins TRBV9 to TRBJ1-3; possible D gene TRBD1, 6 bases. V lost 0 bases and J lost 8, with 12 bases in between. The germline CDR1 and CDR2 sequences are SGDLS and YYNGEE. The CDR3 is made up of 14 amino acids.

This clonotype was counted only a few times. The V and J genes are TRBV7-2 and TRBJ2-2; the D gene is possibly TRBD1 (6 bases). The germline V gene has CDR1 SGHTA and CDR2 FQGNSA. The CDR3 totals 16 residues. V was trimmed by 5 bases and J by 0 bases, leaving 13 bases between them. CDR3 protein: CASSTRQATNTGELFF. CDR3 sequence (DNA): TGTGCCAGCAGCACCCGACAGGCTACGAACACCGGGGAGCTGTTTTTT.

This clonotype appeared a few times. The chain couples TRBV7-9 to TRBJ1-5, with D possibly matching TRBD1 (5 bases). V was clipped by 0 bases and J by 5 bases, with 14 bases between them. Germline assignment: CDR1 SEHNR and CDR2 FQNEAQ (reference sequence). The CDR3 is made up of 16 amino acids. In DNA, the CDR3 is TGTGCCAGCAGCTTAGCGAGGCAGGGAGGTTATCAGCCCCAGCATTTT. This encodes CASSLARQGGYQPQHF.

This clonotype was seen ten or more times. The chain recombines TRBV19 with TRBJ2-3; D remains unclear. The CDR3 spans 13 residues. Trimming removed 7 bases at V and 6 bases at J, with 14 bases between. Germline-derived CDR1 and CDR2 are LNHDA and SQIVND (reference sequence). CDR3 amino acids: CASNPRVGDTQYF. The CDR3 region has the DNA TGTGCCAGTAACCCCCGCGTCGGCGATACGCAGTATTTT.

This clonotype was counted at least ten times. This chain joins TRBV7-9 and TRBJ2-3; tentatively, D is TRBD1 or TRBD2 (5 bases each). Looked up from germline, CDR1 is SEHNR and CDR2 is FQNEAQ (reference sequence). Trimming shortened V by 2 bases and J by 6 bases, and 12 bases separated the two germline ends. The CDR3 length is 14 residues. The DNA of the CDR3 is TGTGCCAGCAGCTTACCCGGGGCAGCTGATACGCAGTATTTT. It encodes CASSLPGAADTQYF. Based on the CDR3 plus reference TRBV7-9 and TRBJ2-3, the full variable domain is DTGVSQNPRHKITKRGQNVTFRCDPISEHNRLYWYRQTLGQGPEFLTYFQNEAQLEKSRLLSDRFSAERPKGSFSTLEIQRTEQGDSAMYLCASSLPGAADTQYFGPGTRLTVL.

This clonotype has a count of ten or more. The rearrangement uses TRBV7-2 and TRBJ2-1, with 15 bases that match TRBD2. This CDR3 spans 15 amino acids. The V gene's germline CDR1 is SGHTA and CDR2 FQGNSA. Trimming at V came to 4 bases and at J to 7 bases, leaving 2 bases not matched to a gene. CDR3 amino acids: CASSWGLAGGNEQFF. The CDR3 nucleotides read TGTGCCAGCAGCTGGGGACTAGCGGGGGGAAATGAGCAGTTCTTC.

This clonotype was counted between two and nine times. The chain recombines TRBV20-1 with TRBJ1-1; D is unclear. The CDR3 is made up of 16 amino acids. The germline CDR1 and CDR2 sequences are DFQATT and SNEGSKA (reference sequence). V was shortened by 3 bases and J by 0 bases, with 17 bases between the two germline ends. This chain's CDR3 is CSASGQTFSMNTEAFF. CDR3 DNA sequence: TGCAGTGCTAGTGGTCAGACATTTAGCATGAACACTGAAGCTTTCTTT.